This T cell receptor (beta chain) was obtained from a study of blood T cell repertoires in COVID-19. Overall study context: The origin of the acute and convalescent COVID-19 samples was the United States, Italy and Spain. Sources were T cells, B-cell-depleted T cells, or PBMCs; the material itself was cDNA or gDNA.

Per the original methods: Cell counts per sample came from amplifying reference gene primers. Profiled with immunoSEQ multiplex PCR; TCRdb holds only in-frame clones, not every one. V, J and clone size derive from that table, while D and trimming were established from the DNA sequence. The data hold roughly 230,000 clones, with about 85% observed a single time. Germline V gene lookup returns CDR1 SGHDN and CDR2 FVKESK. V lost 2 bases and J 6 bases, leaving 11 bases between the germline ends. This CDR3 has 13 amino acids. The specimen was peripheral blood. This sequence joins TRBV14 and TRBJ2-7; D might be TRBD2 (6 bases). This TCR was sampled from a man aged 35-49 years with acute or convalescent COVID-19. The CDR3 DNA reads TGTGCCAGCAGCCAAAATCAGGGACTCGAGCAGTACTTC. It codes for CASSQNQGLEQYF.